The 15 T cell receptor beta chains below all came from one sample that was sequenced in a study of human T cells and chemical hapten exposure. The time point here: healthy volunteer bleed at 2 weeks. Blood, whole and unfractionated, served as the source for total RNA extraction. MiXCR was run by TCRdb on the RACE reads, yielding one entry per CDR3 protein. The data show roughly 100,000 distinct CDR3 sequences, approximately 8.2% seen once. Specimen: whole blood. The receptor set was obtained from a female donor in good health. Some clones in this sample may be carry-over from other donors' samples.

This clonotype has more than one count but fewer than ten. The rearrangement joins TRBV28 to TRBJ2-3; 7 bases are a match to TRBD2. J gave up 1 base and V 1 base, and 5 bases lay outside the gene matches. Germline V gene data show CDR1 as MDHEN and CDR2 as SYDVKM. The CDR3 length is 16 residues. This CDR3 reads CASSLLDLAGTDTQYF. Here the CDR3 DNA reads TGTGCCAGCAGTTTATTAGACCTAGCGGGCACAGATACGCAGTATTTT.

This clonotype was counted at least ten times. The rearrangement links TRBV3-1 to TRBJ1-2; maybe TRBD1 (6 bases). The CDR3 totals 15 residues. From germline, CDR1 is LGHDT and CDR2 YNNKEL (reference sequence). Trimming removed 4 bases from V and 8 bases from J, with 20 bases in between. CDR3 DNA: TGTGCCAGCAGCCCCCAAGGACAGCTATGGGAAGGCTACACCTTC. As protein: CASSPQGQLWEGYTF.

This clonotype has at least ten counts. The chain joins TRBV28 to TRBJ2-3; TRBD2 matches at 12 bases. Germline CDR1 MDHEN, CDR2 SYDVKM. The CDR3 contains 16 residues. The ends lost 4 bases at V and 0 bases at J; junction bases unmatched: 2. The CDR3 region is CASSWTSGTSTDTQYF. The CDR3 nucleotides read TGTGCCAGCAGTTGGACTAGCGGGACAAGCACAGATACGCAGTATTTT. The entire variable domain, with the rest obtained from reference TRBV28 and TRBJ2-3, is as follows: DVKVTQSSRYLVKRTGEKVFLECVQDMDHENMFWYRQDPGLGLRLIYFSYDVKMKEKGDIPEGYSVSREKKERFSLILESASTNQTSMYLCASSWTSGTSTDTQYFGPGTRLTVL.

The V gene is TRBV5-1, the J gene TRBJ2-1; no clear D. Germline V gene data show CDR1 as SGHRS and CDR2 as YFSETQ. With 0 bases removed from V and 9 bases from J, the gap between germline ends came to 16 bases. The CDR3 contains 15 residues. CDR3: CASSLAPSPGGEQFF. The CDR3 nucleotides read TGCGCCAGCAGCTTGGCCCCTTCCCCTGGCGGTGAGCAGTTCTTC.

Concerning this clonotype itself: A much larger clone differs by one base, so this may be a read error. V gene TRBV4-1 combines with J gene TRBJ2-1; 8 bases match TRBD2. This CDR3 comprises 18 residues. Germline lookup yields CDR1 MGHRA and CDR2 YSYEKL. This chain's CDR3 is CVSSQWDGRAVITIEQFF. Written as DNA, the CDR3 is TGCGTCAGCAGCCAATGGGACGGGAGGGCCGTCATTACAATTGAGCAGTTCTTC.

In this sample, this clonotype turned up a few times. V gene TRBV20-1 combines with J gene TRBJ2-7; 8 bases align to TRBD2. CDR3 length: 13 residues. Trimming at V came to 3 bases and at J to 4 bases, leaving 5 bases not matched to a gene. Germline CDR1 is DFQATT and CDR2 is SNEGSKA (reference sequence). CDR3 coding DNA: TGCAGTGCTAGCGGGGGGGGGAGATACGAGCAGTACTTC. It codes for CSASGGGRYEQYF.

In its sample, this clonotype was seen a few times. V gene TRBV15 combines with J gene TRBJ2-2; possible D gene TRBD2, 6 bases. V was pared by 1 base and J by 2 bases, with 11 bases between. Germline CDR1 is LNHNV and CDR2 is YYDKDF (reference sequence). There are 16 residues in the CDR3. The CDR3 spells CATSRVAGRNTGELFF. The CDR3 nucleotides are TGTGCCACCAGCAGAGTTGCGGGACGCAACACCGGGGAGCTGTTTTTT. Drawing the rest from reference TRBV15 and TRBJ2-2, the complete variable domain is DAMVIQNPRYQVTQFGKPVTLSCSQTLNHNVMYWYQQKSSQAPKLLFHYYDKDFNNEADTPDNFQSRRPNTSFCFLDIRSPGLGDTAMYLCATSRVAGRNTGELFFGEGSRLTVL.

The chain has TRBV2 and TRBJ2-1; 9 nucleotides line up with TRBD2. Germline CDR1 SNHLY, CDR2 FYNNEI. The CDR3 is 17 residues long. The V and J ends lost 4 bases and 6 bases, in that order; junction bases with no gene match: 13. CDR3 sequence reads: CASSGIGSSGSSNEQFF. The CDR3 DNA sequence: TGTGCCAGCAGTGGAATTGGAAGTAGCGGGAGTTCCAATGAGCAGTTCTTC.

The V and J genes are TRBV28 and TRBJ1-2; 8 nucleotides agree with TRBD1. The V segment lost 4 bases and the J segment 4 bases; nucleotides outside the gene matches: 20. Germline V gives CDR1 MDHEN, CDR2 SYDVKM. This CDR3 spans 19 amino acids. The chain's CDR3 is CASSYGSDRGHRAIYGYTF. The CDR3 DNA is TGTGCCAGCAGTTATGGATCCGACAGGGGCCACAGAGCAATCTATGGCTACACCTTC.

The rearrangement links TRBV7-9 to TRBJ1-1, with D unresolved. The V end was cut by 2 bases, the J end by 6 bases, with 4 bases between. CDR1 is SEHNR and CDR2 is FQNEAQ in the germline V gene (reference sequence). CDR3 size: 11 residues. CDR3 nucleotide sequence: TGTGCCAGCAGCTTAACATCTGAAGCTTTCTTT. Protein product: CASSLTSEAFF.

This clonotype was picked up a small number of times. The genes are TRBV10-3 and TRBJ1-3; D call uncertain. The CDR3 loop spans 16 amino acids. Trimming cost V 0 bases and J 0 bases, with 9 bases left between them. Germline assignment: CDR1 ENHRY and CDR2 SYGVKD. The CDR3 reads CAISESYTISGNTIYF. In nucleotides, the CDR3 is TGTGCCATCAGTGAGTCATACACCATCTCTGGAAACACCATATATTTT.

This clonotype was picked up many times. The chain joins TRBV3-1 to TRBJ2-1; TRBD2 is a possible D gene (5 bases). Germline CDR1 LGHDT, CDR2 YNNKEL (reference sequence). This CDR3 region has 14 residues. V gave up 1 base and J gave up 7 bases, with 11 bases separating them. The CDR3 region has the DNA TGTGCCAGCAGCCAAGTATCGGGGAAAAATGAGCAGTTCTTC. It codes for CASSQVSGKNEQFF.

V is TRBV3-1 and J is TRBJ2-3; D is ambiguous. Trimming took off 0 bases at V and 7 bases at J, with 5 bases between the two ends. CDR3 length: 12 residues. Germline CDR1 LGHDT, CDR2 YNNKEL (reference sequence). For the CDR3, the DNA is TGTGCCAGCAGCCAAGAACGGAATACGCAGTATTTT. It is translated as CASSQERNTQYF.

Only a few counts were recorded for this clonotype. This chain joins TRBV12-3 or TRBV12-4 and TRBJ1-5, with D tentatively TRBD1 (5 bases). Trimming shortened V by 4 bases and J by 2 bases, and 15 bases separated the two germline ends. The CDR3 runs 16 residues. In DNA, the CDR3 is TGTGCCAGCAGTTCCACGACGGGGGTTGGCAATCAGCCCCAGCATTTT. Translated: CASSSTTGVGNQPQHF.

This clonotype was detected only a few times. The genes are TRBV5-1 and TRBJ2-7; 9 nucleotides agree with TRBD2. This CDR3 spans 14 amino acids. Germline lookup yields CDR1 SGHRS and CDR2 YFSETQ. The ends lost 5 bases at V and 2 bases at J; junction bases unmatched: 5. The CDR3 region is CASRLTSGPYEQYF. The CDR3 coding sequence is TGCGCCAGCAGATTGACTAGCGGTCCCTACGAGCAGTACTTC.